The next 7 T cell receptor beta chains were all read from a single sample in a study of tumor-infiltrating lymphocytes in primary liver carcinoma. Synthesis of TCR beta cDNA was carried out from approximately 0.55 ug total RNA with a constant-region primer. Construction of TCR beta libraries relied on three successive nested multiplex PCR rounds employing slightly modified ARM-PCR. Amplification in the first two PCR rounds was performed using TRBV1-TRBV30 forward primers and a C-beta reverse primer for about 10 cycles each. TCRdb processed the multiplex PCR reads anew with MiXCR; each CDR3 protein has one entry. The sample yields about 320,000 distinct CDR3 sequences, around three fifths seen once. Out of unsorted whole blood came the blood RNA, and germline DNA was extracted as well. Material for sequencing was peripheral blood. The receptors stem from a woman between 25 and 40 years old with primary liver carcinoma and hepatitis B virus infection.

On this clonotype itself: At one of its ends the junction is not consistent with the germline gene, which may arise from a read error. The chain joins TRBV6-6 to TRBJ1-2; D perhaps matches TRBD1 (5 bases). In germline, CDR1 is MNHNY, CDR2 SVGAGI (reference sequence). The CDR3 runs 16 residues. The CDR3 coding sequence is TGTGCCAGCAGCTTTACATGGGGCCGTGCTAACTACGGCTACACCTTC. Its translation is CASSFTWGRANYGYTF.

This clonotype was observed at least ten times. This chain joins TRBV6-5 and TRBJ2-1; TRBD2 matches at 7 bases. Germline V gene data show CDR1 as MNHEY and CDR2 as SVGAGI. The junction had 6 bases not matched to a gene; V was cut back by 6 bases and J by 4 bases. The CDR3 consists of 14 residues. This CDR3 reads CASSALRGYNEQFF. In DNA form, the CDR3 reads TGTGCCAGCAGCGCTCTGCGGGGGTACAATGAGCAGTTCTTC.

The sample holds one count of this clonotype. The J gene is TRBJ2-5, the V gene TRBV5-1; D gene unclear. Trimming stripped 0 bases from V and 6 bases from J, with 12 bases between. CDR1 is SGHRS and CDR2 is YFSETQ in the germline V gene. This CDR3 contains 14 residues. This CDR3 is CASSLAEDLKTQYF. As DNA, the CDR3 is TGCGCCAGCAGCTTGGCCGAGGACCTCAAGACCCAGTACTTC.

For this clonotype: Since a much larger clone is just one base distant, this may be a read error. J is TRBJ2-1 and V is TRBV6-2 or TRBV6-3; the match to TRBD2 covers 7 bases. CDR3 length: 13 amino acids. Germline lookup yields CDR1 MNHEY and CDR2 SVGEGT. V lost 7 bases and J lost 13; bases outside the gene matches: 13. The CDR3 is CASIVPGTTLQFF. The CDR3 DNA reads as TGTGCCAGCATTGTCCCCGGGACTACCCTTCAGTTCTTC.

The rearrangement uses TRBV11-2 and TRBJ1-4, with a possible D match to TRBD1 (5 bases). Germline CDR1 and CDR2: SGHAT and FQNNGV. This CDR3 has 15 residues. The ends were cut back, 7 bases at V and 4 bases at J, with 16 bases in the middle. CDR3 in amino acids: CASNRYTGDNEKLFF. The CDR3 DNA reads TGTGCCAGCAACCGATATACAGGCGATAATGAAAAACTGTTTTTT.

Points on this clonotype: This is likely a read error, given that the CDR3 carries no conserved phenylalanine or tryptophan at its end. The CDR3 DNA sequence: TGTGCCAGCAAGTTAGTAGTCGGTAAATACGAGCAGTACATC. Its protein product is CASKLVVGKYEQYI. The gene calls are TRBV11-2 and TRBJ2-7; no reliable D call. The CDR3 length is 14 residues. Germline lookup yields CDR1 SGHAT and CDR2 FQNNGV. The V gene lost 7 bases and the J gene lost 4 bases, with 17 bases spanning the gap.

Concerning this clonotype itself: A much bigger clone sits one base away, suggesting this may be a read error. The CDR3 loop is CASSFSGSSYNEQSF. The CDR3 nucleotides read TGTGCCAGCAGCTTTAGCGGGAGCTCCTACAATGAGCAGTCCTTC. The chain carries TRBV5-5 and TRBJ2-1, with 9 nucleotides matching TRBD2. Germline V lookup: CDR1 SGHKS, CDR2 YYEKEE (reference sequence). The CDR3 is 15 residues long.